Listed below are T cell receptor beta chains from one sample, sequenced in a study of shared clonotypes between healthy human individuals. Sequencing used immunoSEQ multiplex PCR; TCRdb keeps in-frame clones, though not all of them. The sample records about 2.4 million clones, about 92% being singletons. The sequencing input was naive CD4+ T cells sorted from blood. The receptor set was obtained from a man aged 18-30 years in good health. Each CDR3 is given with its conserved first and last residue. The order of the fields is J gene, clone size, D gene, V gene, CDR3 DNA, CDR3 protein. D genes are given only for firm matches. Some rows mark clone size as missing; the rest say once, few, many or name a class of expanded clone.

TRBJ1-1 | once | - | TRBV5-1 | TGCGCCAGCAGCTCCCTTTCTCGGGGGAGAGCTTTCTTT | CASSSLSRGRAFF
TRBJ2-7 | - | TRBD1 | TRBV6-6 | TGTGCCAGCAGTTGGGACAGGGATAACGAGCAGTACTTC | CASSWDRDNEQYF
TRBJ1-6 | once | TRBD1 | TRBV5-1 | TGCGCCAGCAGCTTGGGGGGACAGGGTATCAATTCACCCCTCCACTTT | CASSLGGQGINSPLHF
TRBJ2-1 | - | - | TRBV25-1 | TGTGCCAGCAGTGTGCAGGGGTTAAAGAATGAGCAGTTCTTC | CASSVQGLKNEQFF
TRBJ2-4 | - | TRBD2 | TRBV19 | TGTGCCAGTAGTATAGGGACGACTAGCGGGAGGGCTGCCAAAAACATTCAGTACTTC | CASSIGTTSGRAAKNIQYF
TRBJ2-2 | once | TRBD2 | TRBV9 | TGTGCCAGCAGCGTAAGAATCGGGACTAGCGGGCGGGGCGCCGGGGAGCTGTTTTTT | CASSVRIGTSGRGAGELFF
TRBJ2-5 | - | - | TRBV18 | TGTGCCAGCTCACCACCGATGAGTCAAGAGACCCAGTACTTC | CASSPPMSQETQYF
TRBJ2-3 | - | - | TRBV7-9 | TGTGCCAGCAGCTCAGGGACGGTTAGCACAGATACGCAGTATTTT | CASSSGTVSTDTQYF
TRBJ2-1 | - | TRBD2 | TRBV7-2 | TGTGCCAGCAGCTTAGCGGCTAGCGGGACTACCTACAATGAGCAGTTCTTC | CASSLAASGTTYNEQFF
TRBJ2-2 | - | TRBD1 | TRBV28 | TGTGCCAGCAGACGGACAGGGGCAGTCGGGGAGCTGTTTTTT | CASRRTGAVGELFF
TRBJ1-1 | - | - | TRBV5-8 | TGTGCCAGCAGCCGCATCCCACAGGGTAGCACTGAAGCTTTCTTT | CASSRIPQGSTEAFF
TRBJ2-2 | - | - | TRBV6-5 | TGTGCCAGCAGTTACGCCGACAGAAGAAACACCGGGGAGCTGTTTTTT | CASSYADRRNTGELFF